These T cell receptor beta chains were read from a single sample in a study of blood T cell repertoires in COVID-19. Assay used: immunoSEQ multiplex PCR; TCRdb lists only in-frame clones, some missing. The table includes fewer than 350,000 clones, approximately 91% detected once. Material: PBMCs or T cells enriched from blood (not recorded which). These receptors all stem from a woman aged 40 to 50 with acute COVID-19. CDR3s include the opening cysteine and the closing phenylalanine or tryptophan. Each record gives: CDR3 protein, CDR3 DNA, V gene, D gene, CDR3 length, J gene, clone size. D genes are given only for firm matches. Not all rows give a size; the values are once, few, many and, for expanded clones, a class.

cdr3_aa: CAWSLTGFSGANVLTF
cdr3_nt: TGTGCCTGGAGTTTAACAGGGTTCTCTGGGGCCAACGTCCTGACTTTC
v_call: TRBV30
d_call: -
cdr3_length: 16
j_call: TRBJ2-6
clone_size: -

cdr3_aa: CASKRLAGGHNEQFF
cdr3_nt: TGTGCCAGCAAACGACTAGCGGGGGGGCACAATGAGCAGTTCTTC
v_call: TRBV3-1/TRBV3-2
d_call: TRBD2
cdr3_length: 15
j_call: TRBJ2-1
clone_size: -

cdr3_aa: CASSSMTSTQETQYF
cdr3_nt: TGTGCCAGCAGCTCAATGACTAGCACTCAAGAGACCCAGTACTTC
v_call: TRBV21-1
d_call: -
cdr3_length: 15
j_call: TRBJ2-5
clone_size: -

cdr3_aa: CASSYGRGNTEAFF
cdr3_nt: TGTGCCAGCAGCTACGGACGGGGGAACACTGAAGCTTTCTTT
v_call: TRBV5-8
d_call: -
cdr3_length: 14
j_call: TRBJ1-1
clone_size: few

cdr3_aa: CASSVDPGGAADTQYF
cdr3_nt: TGTGCCAGCAGCGTAGACCCGGGGGGCGCGGCAGATACGCAGTATTTT
v_call: TRBV9
d_call: -
cdr3_length: 16
j_call: TRBJ2-3
clone_size: once

cdr3_aa: CASSPDSGTWEQYF
cdr3_nt: TGCGCCAGCAGCCCCGACAGCGGGACTTGGGAGCAGTACTTC
v_call: TRBV4-3
d_call: TRBD2
cdr3_length: 14
j_call: TRBJ2-7
clone_size: -

cdr3_aa: CAWIGRGTGELFF
cdr3_nt: TGTGCCTGGATAGGTCGGGGCACCGGGGAGCTGTTTTTT
v_call: TRBV30
d_call: -
cdr3_length: 13
j_call: TRBJ2-2
clone_size: -

cdr3_aa: CASSEPLAGETQYF
cdr3_nt: TGTGCCAGCAGTGAACCGCTAGCGGGGGAGACCCAGTACTTC
v_call: TRBV2
d_call: TRBD2
cdr3_length: 14
j_call: TRBJ2-5
clone_size: medium-sized

cdr3_aa: CASSESGGTDTQYF
cdr3_nt: TGTGCCAGCAGCGAGTCAGGTGGAACAGATACGCAGTATTTT
v_call: TRBV28
d_call: -
cdr3_length: 14
j_call: TRBJ2-3
clone_size: few

cdr3_aa: CASRRQGHEQYF
cdr3_nt: TGTGCCAGCAGAAGACAGGGCCACGAGCAGTACTTC
v_call: TRBV12-3/TRBV12-4
d_call: TRBD1
cdr3_length: 12
j_call: TRBJ2-7
clone_size: -

cdr3_aa: CASSLSGRGGAETQYF
cdr3_nt: TGTGCCAGCAGCTTGTCGGGCCGGGGTGGCGCAGAGACCCAGTACTTC
v_call: TRBV5-4
d_call: -
cdr3_length: 16
j_call: TRBJ2-5
clone_size: -

cdr3_aa: CASSDRTSDNEQFF
cdr3_nt: TGTGCCAGCAGTGATAGGACTAGCGACAATGAGCAGTTCTTC
v_call: TRBV2
d_call: TRBD2
cdr3_length: 14
j_call: TRBJ2-1
clone_size: -

cdr3_aa: CASSQTGNTEAFF
cdr3_nt: TGTGCTAGCAGCCAAACGGGGAACACTGAAGCTTTCTTT
v_call: TRBV7-7
d_call: -
cdr3_length: 13
j_call: TRBJ1-1
clone_size: once

cdr3_aa: CASSREFQETQYF
cdr3_nt: TGCGCCAGCAGTAGGGAGTTTCAAGAGACCCAGTACTTC
v_call: TRBV5-1
d_call: -
cdr3_length: 13
j_call: TRBJ2-5
clone_size: -

cdr3_aa: CATRQNYGYTF
cdr3_nt: TGTGCCACTAGACAGAACTATGGCTACACCTTC
v_call: TRBV6-5
d_call: -
cdr3_length: 11
j_call: TRBJ1-2
clone_size: -

cdr3_aa: CASSTRAGQGLREAFF
cdr3_nt: TGTGCCAGCAGCACACGAGCGGGACAGGGGTTGAGGGAAGCTTTCTTT
v_call: TRBV7-9
d_call: TRBD1
cdr3_length: 16
j_call: TRBJ1-1
clone_size: -

cdr3_aa: CASSPGTGNEKLFF
cdr3_nt: TGTGCCAGCAGCCCCGGGACAGGGAATGAAAAACTGTTTTTT
v_call: TRBV6-5
d_call: TRBD1
cdr3_length: 14
j_call: TRBJ1-4
clone_size: -

cdr3_aa: CASSLLGQPNEKLFF
cdr3_nt: TGTGCCAGCAGCTTGTTGGGACAGCCTAATGAAAAACTGTTTTTT
v_call: TRBV5-8
d_call: TRBD1
cdr3_length: 15
j_call: TRBJ1-4
clone_size: -

cdr3_aa: CASSQWDTLTGELFF
cdr3_nt: TGTGCCAGCAGCCAATGGGACACCCTCACCGGGGAGCTGTTTTTT
v_call: TRBV3-1/TRBV3-2
d_call: -
cdr3_length: 15
j_call: TRBJ2-2
clone_size: few

cdr3_aa: CASSSRQGYNTEAFF
cdr3_nt: TGTGCCAGCAGTTCCCGACAGGGGTACAACACTGAAGCTTTCTTT
v_call: TRBV27
d_call: TRBD1
cdr3_length: 15
j_call: TRBJ1-1
clone_size: -

cdr3_aa: CASSQGGLKVNEQFF
cdr3_nt: TGCGCCAGCAGCCAAGGGGGGCTCAAAGTGAATGAGCAGTTCTTC
v_call: TRBV4-1
d_call: -
cdr3_length: 15
j_call: TRBJ2-1
clone_size: once

cdr3_aa: CASRQGQGSIYGYTF
cdr3_nt: TGTGCCAGCAGACAGGGACAGGGGAGTATCTATGGCTACACCTTC
v_call: TRBV2
d_call: TRBD1
cdr3_length: 15
j_call: TRBJ1-2
clone_size: -

cdr3_aa: CATSRVAGDTQYF
cdr3_nt: TGTGCCACCAGCAGAGTAGCGGGAGATACGCAGTATTTT
v_call: TRBV15
d_call: TRBD2
cdr3_length: 13
j_call: TRBJ2-3
clone_size: -

cdr3_aa: CASSQAGGATVYVEQYF
cdr3_nt: TGTGCCAGCTCACAAGCGGGAGGTGCAACTGTCTACGTGGAGCAGTACTTC
v_call: TRBV18
d_call: TRBD2
cdr3_length: 17
j_call: TRBJ2-7
clone_size: -

cdr3_aa: CASSFRGTSSYEQYF
cdr3_nt: TGTGCCAGCAGTTTTCGGGGGACTAGTTCGTACGAGCAGTACTTC
v_call: TRBV27
d_call: TRBD2
cdr3_length: 15
j_call: TRBJ2-7
clone_size: once

cdr3_aa: CASSPRTGISYEQYF
cdr3_nt: TGTGCCAGCAGCCCCAGGACAGGGATTTCCTACGAGCAGTACTTC
v_call: TRBV14
d_call: TRBD1
cdr3_length: 15
j_call: TRBJ2-7
clone_size: -

cdr3_aa: CASSDFPGGREAFF
cdr3_nt: TGTGCCAGCAGTGACTTTCCTGGGGGGAGAGAAGCTTTCTTT
v_call: TRBV6-4
d_call: -
cdr3_length: 14
j_call: TRBJ1-1
clone_size: -

cdr3_aa: CASSRDGQNTEAFF
cdr3_nt: TGCGCCAGCAGCCGTGACGGACAGAACACTGAAGCTTTCTTT
v_call: TRBV5-1
d_call: -
cdr3_length: 14
j_call: TRBJ1-1
clone_size: -

cdr3_aa: CASSTGGAGNYGYTF
cdr3_nt: TGTGCCAGTTCCACCGGAGGGGCGGGAAACTATGGCTACACCTTC
v_call: TRBV19
d_call: -
cdr3_length: 15
j_call: TRBJ1-2
clone_size: -

cdr3_aa: CATSRDRRGPGEQFF
cdr3_nt: TGTGCCACCAGCAGAGATAGGCGAGGGCCTGGTGAGCAGTTCTTC
v_call: TRBV15
d_call: -
cdr3_length: 15
j_call: TRBJ2-1
clone_size: once

cdr3_aa: CASSDEAADTQYF
cdr3_nt: TGTGCCAGCAGTGACGAGGCCGCAGATACGCAGTATTTT
v_call: TRBV6-4
d_call: -
cdr3_length: 13
j_call: TRBJ2-3
clone_size: once

cdr3_aa: CASGFTGTIRETQYF
cdr3_nt: TGCGCCAGCGGGTTTACAGGGACCATTCGAGAGACCCAGTACTTC
v_call: TRBV5-1
d_call: -
cdr3_length: 15
j_call: TRBJ2-5
clone_size: -

cdr3_aa: CASSLSAAVNTGELFF
cdr3_nt: TGCGCCAGCAGCTTAAGCGCAGCGGTTAACACCGGGGAGCTGTTTTTT
v_call: TRBV5-1
d_call: -
cdr3_length: 16
j_call: TRBJ2-2
clone_size: -

cdr3_aa: CASSLTTSGGYNEQFF
cdr3_nt: TGTGCCAGCAGCTTAACGACTAGCGGGGGGTACAATGAGCAGTTCTTC
v_call: TRBV7-9
d_call: TRBD2
cdr3_length: 16
j_call: TRBJ2-1
clone_size: -

cdr3_aa: CASSLTGTITGELFF
cdr3_nt: TGCGCCAGCAGCTTAACGGGTACGATCACCGGGGAGCTGTTTTTT
v_call: TRBV5-1
d_call: -
cdr3_length: 15
j_call: TRBJ2-2
clone_size: -

cdr3_aa: CASSRPGESTEAFF
cdr3_nt: TGTGCCAGCAGCCGGCCGGGGGAGAGCACTGAAGCTTTCTTT
v_call: TRBV27
d_call: -
cdr3_length: 14
j_call: TRBJ1-1
clone_size: -

cdr3_aa: CSPRVLYGYTF
cdr3_nt: TGCAGTCCCAGGGTCCTCTATGGCTACACCTTC
v_call: TRBV20-1
d_call: -
cdr3_length: 11
j_call: TRBJ1-2
clone_size: -

cdr3_aa: CARALELFF
cdr3_nt: TGCGCCAGGGCCCTGGAGCTGTTTTTT
v_call: TRBV10-1
d_call: -
cdr3_length: 9
j_call: TRBJ2-2
clone_size: few

cdr3_aa: CASSPFLSGSVSYNEQFF
cdr3_nt: TGTGCCAGCAGCCCTTTTCTTAGCGGGAGTGTGTCCTACAATGAGCAGTTCTTC
v_call: TRBV3-1/TRBV3-2
d_call: TRBD2
cdr3_length: 18
j_call: TRBJ2-1
clone_size: -

cdr3_aa: CASSQDTPGRGTTDTQYF
cdr3_nt: TGTGCCAGCAGCCAAGATACCCCCGGGCGGGGGACCACAGATACGCAGTATTTT
v_call: TRBV14
d_call: TRBD2
cdr3_length: 18
j_call: TRBJ2-3
clone_size: -

cdr3_aa: CASSLSTGGVGNTIYF
cdr3_nt: TGTGCCAGCTCACTTTCAACAGGGGGCGTTGGAAACACCATATATTTT
v_call: TRBV18
d_call: TRBD1
cdr3_length: 16
j_call: TRBJ1-3
clone_size: -

cdr3_aa: CASAKENQPQHF
cdr3_nt: TGTGCCAGCGCAAAAGAGAATCAGCCCCAGCATTTT
v_call: TRBV2
d_call: -
cdr3_length: 12
j_call: TRBJ1-5
clone_size: -

cdr3_aa: CASSGDTTGAQPQHF
cdr3_nt: TGTGCCAGCAGTGGGGATACGACAGGGGCTCAGCCCCAGCATTTT
v_call: TRBV2
d_call: TRBD1
cdr3_length: 15
j_call: TRBJ1-5
clone_size: -

cdr3_aa: CASSKEQNSPLHF
cdr3_nt: TGTGCCAGCAGCAAAGAGCAAAATTCACCCCTCCACTTT
v_call: TRBV21-1
d_call: -
cdr3_length: 13
j_call: TRBJ1-6
clone_size: -

cdr3_aa: CASSPTGAGANVLTF
cdr3_nt: TGTGCCAGCAGCCCCACGGGGGCTGGGGCCAACGTCCTGACTTTC
v_call: TRBV7-6
d_call: -
cdr3_length: 15
j_call: TRBJ2-6
clone_size: -

cdr3_aa: CASSGRLDNSPLHF
cdr3_nt: TGCGCCAGCAGTGGCAGGCTCGATAATTCACCCCTCCACTTT
v_call: TRBV10-2
d_call: -
cdr3_length: 14
j_call: TRBJ1-6
clone_size: -

cdr3_aa: CASSLGGSPNDEQFF
cdr3_nt: TGTGCCAGCAGCTTGGGCGGGAGCCCCAACGATGAGCAGTTCTTC
v_call: TRBV7-9
d_call: TRBD2
cdr3_length: 15
j_call: TRBJ2-1
clone_size: -